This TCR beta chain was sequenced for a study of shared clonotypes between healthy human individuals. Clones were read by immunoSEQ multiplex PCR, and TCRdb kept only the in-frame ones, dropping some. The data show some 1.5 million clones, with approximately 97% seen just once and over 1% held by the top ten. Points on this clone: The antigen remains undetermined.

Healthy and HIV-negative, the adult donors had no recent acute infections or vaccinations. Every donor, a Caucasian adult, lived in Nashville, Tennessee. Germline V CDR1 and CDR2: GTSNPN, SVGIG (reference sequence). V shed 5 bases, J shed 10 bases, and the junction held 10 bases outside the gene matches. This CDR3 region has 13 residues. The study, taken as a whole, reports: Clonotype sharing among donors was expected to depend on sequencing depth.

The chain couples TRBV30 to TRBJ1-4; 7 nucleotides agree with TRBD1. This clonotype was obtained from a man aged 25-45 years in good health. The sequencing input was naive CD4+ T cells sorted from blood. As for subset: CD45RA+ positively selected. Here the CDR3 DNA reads TGTGCCTGGGGCCCCGGGACAGTTGGAAAACTGTTTTTT. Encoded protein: CAWGPGTVGKLFF.